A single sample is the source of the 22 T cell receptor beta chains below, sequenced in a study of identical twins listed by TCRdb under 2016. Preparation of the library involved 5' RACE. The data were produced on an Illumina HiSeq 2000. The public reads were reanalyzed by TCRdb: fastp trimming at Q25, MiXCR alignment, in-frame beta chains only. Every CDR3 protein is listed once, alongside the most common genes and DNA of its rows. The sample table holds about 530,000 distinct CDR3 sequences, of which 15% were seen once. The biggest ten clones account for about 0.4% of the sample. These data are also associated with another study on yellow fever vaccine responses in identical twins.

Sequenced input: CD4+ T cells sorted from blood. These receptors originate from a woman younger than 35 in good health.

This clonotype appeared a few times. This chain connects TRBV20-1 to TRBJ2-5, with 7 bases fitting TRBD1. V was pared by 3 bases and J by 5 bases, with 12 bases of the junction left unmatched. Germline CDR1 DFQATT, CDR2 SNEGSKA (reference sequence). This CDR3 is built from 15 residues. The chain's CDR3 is CSAREKTRGFETQYF. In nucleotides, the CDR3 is TGCAGTGCTAGGGAAAAGACCAGGGGGTTTGAGACCCAGTACTTC.

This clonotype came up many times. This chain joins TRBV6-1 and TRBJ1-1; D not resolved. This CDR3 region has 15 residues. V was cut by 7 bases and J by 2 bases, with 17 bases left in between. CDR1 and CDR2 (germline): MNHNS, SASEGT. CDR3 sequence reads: CASNIEVAFNTEAFF. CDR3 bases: TGTGCCAGCAACATAGAGGTAGCTTTTAACACTGAAGCTTTCTTT.

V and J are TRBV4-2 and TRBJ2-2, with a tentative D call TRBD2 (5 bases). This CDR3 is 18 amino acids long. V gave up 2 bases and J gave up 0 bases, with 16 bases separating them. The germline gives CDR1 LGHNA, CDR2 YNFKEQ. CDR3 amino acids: CASSQHPGSGTNTGELFF. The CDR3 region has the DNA TGTGCCAGCAGCCAACACCCGGGGTCCGGAACGAACACCGGGGAGCTGTTTTTT.

This chain's CDR3 is CASRYTVNSYEQYV. CDR3 sequence (DNA): TGTGCCAGCAGGTATACAGTGAACTCCTACGAGCAGTACGTC. The gene calls are TRBV7-2 and TRBJ2-7; D gene ambiguous. This CDR3 region has 14 residues. The V end lost 6 bases, the J end lost 0 bases, and 12 bases lay between the germline ends. Germline V gene data show CDR1 as SGHTA and CDR2 as FQGNSA.

CDR3 loop: CSARDPHRPNYGYTF. In nucleotides, the CDR3 is TGCAGTGCTAGGGACCCACATCGGCCCAACTATGGCTACACCTTC. This sequence joins TRBV20-1 and TRBJ1-2; D unclear. The V end was cut by 3 bases, the J end by 2 bases, with 16 bases between. Germline V gene sequence: CDR1 DFQATT, CDR2 SNEGSKA (reference sequence). The CDR3 runs to 15 residues.

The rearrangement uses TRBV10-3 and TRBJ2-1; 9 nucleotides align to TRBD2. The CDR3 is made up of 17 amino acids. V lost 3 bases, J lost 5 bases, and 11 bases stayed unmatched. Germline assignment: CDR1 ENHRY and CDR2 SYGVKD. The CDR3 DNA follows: TGTGCCATCAGTGACCGCGGGAGGGAGGCCGGCCACAATGAGCAGTTCTTC. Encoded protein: CAISDRGREAGHNEQFF.

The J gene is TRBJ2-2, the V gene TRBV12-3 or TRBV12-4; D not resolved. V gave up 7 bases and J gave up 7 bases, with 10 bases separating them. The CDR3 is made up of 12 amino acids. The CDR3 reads CASNTGRGELFF. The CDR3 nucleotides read TGTGCCAGCAATACCGGGCGCGGGGAGCTGTTTTTT.

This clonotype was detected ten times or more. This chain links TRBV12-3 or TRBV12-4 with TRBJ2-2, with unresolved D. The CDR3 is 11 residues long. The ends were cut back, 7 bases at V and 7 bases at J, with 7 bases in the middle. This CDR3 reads CASTRIGELFF. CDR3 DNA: TGTGCCAGCACCAGAATCGGGGAGCTGTTTTTT.

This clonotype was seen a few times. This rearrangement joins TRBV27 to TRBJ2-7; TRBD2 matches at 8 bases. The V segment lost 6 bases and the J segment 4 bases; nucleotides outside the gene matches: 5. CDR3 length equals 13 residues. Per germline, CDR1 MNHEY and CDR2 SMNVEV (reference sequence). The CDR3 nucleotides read TGTGCCAGCAGGGCTAGCGGGTCTTACGAGCAGTACTTC. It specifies CASRASGSYEQYF.

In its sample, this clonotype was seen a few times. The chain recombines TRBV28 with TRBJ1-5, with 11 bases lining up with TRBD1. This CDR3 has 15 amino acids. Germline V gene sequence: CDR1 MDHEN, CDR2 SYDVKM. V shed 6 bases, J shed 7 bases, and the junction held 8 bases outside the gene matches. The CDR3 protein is CASRPGTGGWQPQHF. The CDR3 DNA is TGTGCCAGCAGGCCCGGGACAGGGGGATGGCAGCCCCAGCATTTT.

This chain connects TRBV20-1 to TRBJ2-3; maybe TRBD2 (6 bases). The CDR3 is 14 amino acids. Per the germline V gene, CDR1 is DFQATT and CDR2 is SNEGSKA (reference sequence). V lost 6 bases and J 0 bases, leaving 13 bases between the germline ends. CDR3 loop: CSAPPGLSTDTQYF. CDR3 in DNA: TGCAGTGCCCCCCCGGGACTGAGCACAGATACGCAGTATTTT.

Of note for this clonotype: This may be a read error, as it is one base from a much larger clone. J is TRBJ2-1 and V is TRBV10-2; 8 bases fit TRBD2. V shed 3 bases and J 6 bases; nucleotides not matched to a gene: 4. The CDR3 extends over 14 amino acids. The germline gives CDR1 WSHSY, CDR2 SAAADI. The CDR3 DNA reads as TGCGCCAGCAGTGACGGGGGGGGCAGCAATGAGCAGTTCTTC. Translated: CASSDGGGSNEQFF.

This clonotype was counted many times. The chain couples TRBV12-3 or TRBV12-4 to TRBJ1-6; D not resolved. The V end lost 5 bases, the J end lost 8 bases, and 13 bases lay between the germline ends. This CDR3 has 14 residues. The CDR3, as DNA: TGTGCCAGCAGTGCCGGACTGGGAGATTCACCCCTCCACTTT. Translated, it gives CASSAGLGDSPLHF.

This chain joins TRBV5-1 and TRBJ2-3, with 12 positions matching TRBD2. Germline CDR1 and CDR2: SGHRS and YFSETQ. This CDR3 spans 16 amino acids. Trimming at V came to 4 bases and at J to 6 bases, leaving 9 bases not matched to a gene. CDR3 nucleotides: TGCGCCAGCAGCCTCGTTCTAGCGGGGGGGCCCGATACGCAGTATTTT. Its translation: CASSLVLAGGPDTQYF.

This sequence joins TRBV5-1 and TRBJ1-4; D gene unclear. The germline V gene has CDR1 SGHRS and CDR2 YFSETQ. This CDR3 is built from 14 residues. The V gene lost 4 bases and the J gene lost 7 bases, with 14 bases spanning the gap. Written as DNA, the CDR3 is TGCGCCAGCAGCCCCTCGGGGATGGGTGAAAAACTGTTTTTT. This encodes CASSPSGMGEKLFF.

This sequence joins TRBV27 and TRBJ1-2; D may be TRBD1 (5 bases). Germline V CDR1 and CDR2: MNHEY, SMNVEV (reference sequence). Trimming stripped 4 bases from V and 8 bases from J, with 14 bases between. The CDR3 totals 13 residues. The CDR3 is CASSSTRALGYTF. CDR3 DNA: TGTGCCAGCAGTTCCACCAGGGCCTTAGGCTACACCTTC.

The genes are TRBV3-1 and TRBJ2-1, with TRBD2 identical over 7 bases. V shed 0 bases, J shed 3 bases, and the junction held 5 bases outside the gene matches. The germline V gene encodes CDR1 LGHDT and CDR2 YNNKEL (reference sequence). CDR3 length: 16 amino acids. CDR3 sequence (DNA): TGTGCCAGCAGCCAAGACAGGAGGGAGGGCTACAATGAGCAGTTCTTC. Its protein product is CASSQDRREGYNEQFF.

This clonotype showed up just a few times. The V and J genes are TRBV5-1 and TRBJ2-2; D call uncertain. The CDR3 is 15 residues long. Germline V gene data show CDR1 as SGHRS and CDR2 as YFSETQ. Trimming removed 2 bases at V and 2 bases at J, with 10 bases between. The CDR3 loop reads CASSFYDRNTGELFF. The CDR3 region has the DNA TGCGCCAGCAGCTTCTACGATAGAAACACCGGGGAGCTGTTTTTT.

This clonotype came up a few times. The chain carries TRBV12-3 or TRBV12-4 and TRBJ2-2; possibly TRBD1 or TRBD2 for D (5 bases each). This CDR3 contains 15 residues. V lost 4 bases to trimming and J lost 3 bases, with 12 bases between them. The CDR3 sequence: CASSSWDRYTGELFF. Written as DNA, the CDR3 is TGTGCCAGCAGTTCTTGGGACCGATACACCGGGGAGCTGTTTTTT.

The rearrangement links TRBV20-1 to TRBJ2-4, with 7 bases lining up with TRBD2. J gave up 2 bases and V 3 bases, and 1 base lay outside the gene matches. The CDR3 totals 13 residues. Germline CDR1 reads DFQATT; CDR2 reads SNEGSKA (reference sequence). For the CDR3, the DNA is TGCAGTGCTAGGCGGGGGTCCAAAAACATTCAGTACTTC. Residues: CSARRGSKNIQYF.

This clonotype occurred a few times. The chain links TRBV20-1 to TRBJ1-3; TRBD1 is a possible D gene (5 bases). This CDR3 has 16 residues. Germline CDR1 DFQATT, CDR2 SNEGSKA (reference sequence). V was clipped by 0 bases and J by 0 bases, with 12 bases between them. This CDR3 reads CSARDVEDTSGNTIYF. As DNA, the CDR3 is TGCAGTGCTAGAGATGTTGAGGACACCTCTGGAAACACCATATATTTT.

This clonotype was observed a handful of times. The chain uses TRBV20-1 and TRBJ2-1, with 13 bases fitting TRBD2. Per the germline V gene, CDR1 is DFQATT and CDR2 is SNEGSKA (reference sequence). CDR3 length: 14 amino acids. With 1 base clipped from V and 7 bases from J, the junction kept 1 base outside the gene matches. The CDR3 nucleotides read TGCAGTGCTAGAGCGACTAGCGGGAGGAATGAGCAGTTCTTC. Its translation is CSARATSGRNEQFF.